Following are 10 T cell receptor beta chains from one sample sequenced in a study of blood T cells in healthy people across ages. Primers used in a second PCR of roughly 6 to 12 cycles were a sample-barcoded 5' primer and a J-beta primer mix. A single record per CDR3 protein comes from TCRdb applying MiXCR to the 5' RACE reads. The table has 650,000 to 1,000,000 distinct CDR3 sequences, around 34% seen once. The sequencing input was blood. These receptors were taken from a man younger than 35 in good health.

Concerning this clonotype: A clone one base away is much larger, so this may be a read error. CDR3 amino acids: CASSSNGGSYNEQYF. The CDR3 bases are TGTGCCAGCAGTTCTAACGGGGGGTCCTACAATGAGCAGTACTTC. This rearrangement joins TRBV7-2 to TRBJ2-5, with 7 nucleotides matching TRBD2. Germline CDR1 and CDR2: SGHTA and FQGNSA. V shed 6 bases, J shed 11 bases, and the junction held 18 bases outside the gene matches. This CDR3 has 15 residues. The full variable domain, completed using reference TRBV7-2 and TRBJ2-5, is GAGVSQSPSNKVTEKGKDVELRCDPISGHTALYWYRQSLGQGLEFLIYFQGNSAPDKSGLPSDRFSAERTGGSVSTLTIQRTQQEDSAVYLCASSSNGGSYNEQYFGPGTRLLVL.

V and J are TRBV6-5 and TRBJ1-1; D possibly corresponds to TRBD1 (5 bases). The V gene lost 4 bases and the J gene lost 6 bases, with 15 bases spanning the gap. Germline lookup yields CDR1 MNHEY and CDR2 SVGAGI. This CDR3 is 14 amino acids long. CDR3 DNA: TGTGCCAGCAGTTCCCCAGGGAGGGGTCCTGAAGCTTTCTTT. It yields the protein CASSSPGRGPEAFF.

This chain joins TRBV5-6 and TRBJ2-1, with D possibly TRBD2 on 5 matching bases. Germline CDR1 and CDR2: SGHDT and YYEEEE. V lost 4 bases to trimming and J lost 6 bases, with 8 bases between them. The CDR3 runs to 12 residues. CDR3 in amino acids: CASSPTSNEQFF. In DNA form, the CDR3 reads TGTGCCAGCAGCCCAACTAGCAATGAGCAGTTCTTC.

The rearrangement joins TRBV29-1 to TRBJ2-7; 12 bases are a match to TRBD1. Near its end, the DNA agrees better with TRBJ2-5, so the J call may be wrong. The CDR3 spans 17 residues. The germline V gene has CDR1 SQVTM and CDR2 ANQGSEA. The CDR3 region has the DNA TGCAGCGTTGAAGATCGTCAAGGGACAGGGGGCATGGAGACCCAGTACTTC. This sequence encodes CSVEDRQGTGGMETQYF.

The CDR3 DNA is TGTGCCAGCAGTGAGACAGGGGTTGATCAAGAGACCCAGTACTTC. The encoded protein is CASSETGVDQETQYF. This chain joins TRBV2 and TRBJ2-5; TRBD1 matches 8 bases. V dropped 3 bases and J dropped 2; count of bases not matched to a gene: 5. Germline assignment: CDR1 SNHLY and CDR2 FYNNEI. The CDR3 has 15 amino acids. The complete variable domain, with remaining parts taken from reference TRBV2 and TRBJ2-5, reads EPEVTQTPSHQVTQMGQEVILRCVPISNHLYFYWYRQILGQKVEFLVSFYNNEISEKSEIFDDQFSVERPDGSNFTLKIRSTKLEDSAMYFCASSETGVDQETQYFGPGTRLLVL.

The chain combines TRBV5-1 with TRBJ2-1, with D possibly TRBD2 on 5 matching bases. Trimming cost V 4 bases and J 9 bases, with 11 bases left between them. The CDR3 is 12 amino acids. The germline V gene encodes CDR1 SGHRS and CDR2 YFSETQ. This CDR3 reads CASSGSRGEQFF. CDR3 DNA sequence: TGCGCCAGCAGCGGGAGTCGCGGTGAGCAGTTCTTC.

This chain connects TRBV5-1 to TRBJ2-2; the D is unclear. V was trimmed by 0 bases and J by 7 bases, leaving 10 bases between them. The CDR3 length is 14 residues. Germline loops: CDR1 SGHRS, CDR2 YFSETQ. CDR3 in DNA: TGCGCCAGCAGCTTGGGGACGGTGAACGGGGAGCTGTTTTTT. It yields the protein CASSLGTVNGELFF.

This clonotype occurred a few times. The chain links TRBV12-3 or TRBV12-4 to TRBJ1-1; TRBD1 agrees at 8 bases. The CDR3 consists of 17 residues. V lost 0 bases, J lost 1 base, and 7 bases stayed unmatched. CDR3 residues: CASSLARQGRWNTEAFF. The CDR3 coding sequence is TGTGCCAGCAGTTTAGCCCGACAGGGGAGGTGGAACACTGAAGCTTTCTTT.

J is TRBJ1-4 and V is TRBV2; D is possibly TRBD1 (6 bases). This CDR3 has 15 residues. The ends were cut back, 7 bases at V and 7 bases at J, with 19 bases in the middle. Per the germline V gene, CDR1 is SNHLY and CDR2 is FYNNEI. The CDR3, as DNA: TGTGCCAGCACCGCGGACAGCAAAGGTGGTGAAAAACTGTTTTTT. Its protein product is CASTADSKGGEKLFF.

The rearrangement links TRBV5-1 to TRBJ1-4, with 7 bases fitting TRBD1. Germline CDR1 SGHRS, CDR2 YFSETQ. The V segment lost 2 bases and the J segment 5 bases; nucleotides outside the gene matches: 9. This CDR3 has 16 residues. Here the CDR3 reads CASSFVTATGNEKLFF. DNA for the CDR3: TGCGCCAGCAGCTTTGTAACCGCGACAGGGAATGAAAAACTGTTTTTT.